The clone carrying this TCR beta chain was observed a few times. Antigen unknown. The germline gives CDR1 SGHTA, CDR2 FQGTGA. There are 13 residues in the CDR3. Trimming cost V 6 bases and J 6 bases, with 14 bases left between them. This specimen belongs to a study of post-analysis software for immune sequencing data. Notes on the study in general: TRBV5-6, TRBV5-1 and TRBV20-1 were among about 5 TRBV segments more frequent in patients than controls. The authors found that F measure strongly co-clustered same-batch samples. Controls significantly exceeded multiple sclerosis patients in normalized Chao1 diversity.

Prepared libraries of TCR beta cDNA carried unique molecular identifiers. Input amounts of 1 to 10 million T cells were used. These gave 500,000 or so cDNA molecules, so each molecule approximated one T cell. MiXCR was run by TCRdb on the PCR reads, yielding one entry per CDR3 protein. The sample includes 650,000 to 850,000 distinct CDR3 sequences, approximately 53% of them seen just once. The chain uses TRBV7-3 and TRBJ1-2, with TRBD1 as a possible D gene (5 bases). The receptor comes from a girl under 18 with multiple sclerosis. What was sequenced was blood. This CDR3 reads CASSPGPGDGYTF. DNA of the CDR3: TGTGCCAGCAGTCCGGGACCGGGGGATGGCTACACCTTC.